These 20 T cell receptor beta chains share one sample of origin, sequenced in a study of T cell changes during pregnancy in multiple sclerosis (dated by TCRdb to about 2019). Libraries were built with the immunoSEQ multiplex PCR assay. Here the immuneACCESS table is served through TCRdb, limited to in-frame sequences with V and J called. Missing clones are a known gap in these copies; in checked studies unresolved V genes cover under half, and the rest lacks a known reason. The sample profile shows 30,000 to 45,000 clones; about 91% of them were found once. The leading ten clones occupy under 10% of the sample. Material: CD8+ T cells from peripheral blood mononuclear cells, obtained before pregnancy. These receptors came from a female donor with multiple sclerosis, enrolled in a pregnancy study.

The chain combines TRBV5-1 with TRBJ2-7, with D perhaps matching TRBD2 (5 bases). The length of the CDR3 is 12 residues. Trimming shortened V by 7 bases and J by 7 bases, and 15 bases separated the two germline ends. In germline, CDR1 is SGHRS, CDR2 YFSETQ. The CDR3 DNA reads as TGCGCCAGCCATTCATCCACGGGGGAGCAGTACTTC. It translates to CASHSSTGEQYF.

This chain joins TRBV7-6 and TRBJ1-5, with unresolved D. The CDR3 loop spans 18 amino acids. Trimming left V 1 base short and J 6 bases short, with 22 bases between. The V gene's germline CDR1 is SGHVS and CDR2 FNYEAQ. CDR3 residues: CASSLGGSPSDRSQPQHF. CDR3 DNA sequence: TGTGCCAGCAGCTTAGGTGGCAGCCCGTCGGATAGGAGTCAGCCCCAGCATTTT.

The rearrangement uses TRBV27 and TRBJ1-1; tentatively, D is TRBD1 (6 bases). CDR3 length: 16 residues. V gave up 5 bases and J gave up 0 bases, with 16 bases separating them. CDR1 is MNHEY and CDR2 is SMNVEV in the germline V gene (reference sequence). The DNA for the CDR3 is TGTGCCAGCAGTGCCCTTCCTCAGGGGCTGAACACTGAAGCTTTCTTT. Amino acid sequence: CASSALPQGLNTEAFF.

DNA of the CDR3: TGCGCCAGCAGTCAATTCCGTCCCCGGGTTTCGCTCTCACGTGGACTTCAGCCCCAGCATTTT. It translates to CASSQFRPRVSLSRGLQPQHF. The chain carries TRBV23-1 and TRBJ1-5, with no clear D. TRBV23-1 is classed as an ORF, of uncertain function. The CDR3 totals 21 residues. Trimming took off 1 base at V and 6 bases at J, with 31 bases between the two ends.

V and J are TRBV7-2 and TRBJ1-2, with a weak D call TRBD1 (5 bases). This CDR3 region has 15 residues. Germline CDR1 and CDR2: SGHTA and FQGNSA. V was clipped by 4 bases and J by 2 bases, with 14 bases between them. The DNA of the CDR3 is TGTGCCAGCAGCTCCACCGCGGGGGGGAACTATGGCTACACCTTC. Protein: CASSSTAGGNYGYTF.

This clone was seen once. This chain joins TRBV7-9 and TRBJ2-2; 7 nucleotides align to TRBD1. Germline loops: CDR1 SEHNR, CDR2 FQNEAQ (reference sequence). The junction had 7 bases not matched to a gene; V was cut back by 2 bases and J by 4 bases. The CDR3 sequence is 16 residues long. This chain's CDR3 is CASSLNIRQGTGELFF. CDR3 nucleotides: TGTGCCAGCAGCTTAAACATTCGACAGGGCACCGGGGAGCTGTTTTTT.

The chain employs TRBV6-5 and TRBJ2-7, with TRBD2 as a possible D gene (6 bases). The length of the CDR3 is 15 residues. The germline V and J ends were trimmed by 5 bases and 3 bases, with 17 bases remaining between them. Germline CDR1 reads MNHEY; CDR2 reads SVGAGI. The CDR3 sequence is CASSLSVGGGYEQYF. CDR3 nucleotides: TGTGCCAGCAGTCTTTCCGTCGGGGGAGGCTACGAGCAGTACTTC.

The chain combines TRBV2 with TRBJ2-2; TRBD2 might be the D (6 bases). The V and J ends lost 7 bases and 5 bases respectively, with 20 bases between them. Germline V gives CDR1 SNHLY, CDR2 FYNNEI. The CDR3 extends over 16 amino acids. In nucleotides, the CDR3 is TGTGCCAGCAAGGAGGGCTCGGGAGCCCCTACCGGGGAGCTGTTTTTT. As protein: CASKEGSGAPTGELFF.

The CDR3: CASSLYYRGSPLSYNSPLHF. CDR3 DNA: TGTGCCAGCAGTTTATACTACAGGGGTTCCCCACTCTCCTATAATTCACCCCTCCACTTT. The chain employs TRBV27 and TRBJ1-6, with 7 bases that match TRBD1. J lost 0 bases, V lost 1 base, and 12 bases had no gene match. Germline assignment: CDR1 MNHEY and CDR2 SMNVEV (reference sequence). The CDR3 runs to 20 residues.

The CDR3: CASRKGGLPRTDTQYF. The CDR3 DNA is TGTGCCAGCAGAAAGGGGGGGCTACCGAGGACAGATACGCAGTATTTT. The chain uses TRBV28 and TRBJ2-3; tentative D call: TRBD2 (7 bases). CDR1 is MDHEN, CDR2 SYDVKM, per germline. This CDR3 region has 16 residues. Trimming left V 6 bases short and J 3 bases short, with 19 bases between. Looking up the rest from reference TRBV28 and TRBJ2-3 gives the full variable domain: DVKVTQSSRYLVKRTGEKVFLECVQDMDHENMFWYRQDPGLGLRLIYFSYDVKMKEKGDIPEGYSVSREKKERFSLILESASTNQTSMYLCASRKGGLPRTDTQYFGPGTRLTVL.

This chain links TRBV18 with TRBJ1-4, with TRBD1 matching 8 bases. The CDR3 spans 21 residues. V trimming: 4 bases; J trimming: 5 bases; junction bases outside the gene matches: 24. The germline gives CDR1 KGHSH, CDR2 LQKENI. Here the CDR3 DNA reads TGTGCCAGCTCACGCTATGTAAAACCGGGACAGGTAATATCGCTGAATGAAAAACTGTTTTTT. Translating gives CASSRYVKPGQVISLNEKLFF.

The rearrangement links TRBV6-1 to TRBJ2-7; TRBD1 might be the D (6 bases). Trimming shortened V by 7 bases and J by 7 bases, and 14 bases separated the two germline ends. Looked up from germline, CDR1 is MNHNS and CDR2 is SASEGT. This CDR3 is 12 amino acids long. The CDR3 DNA reads TGTGCCAGCACAACAGGGTATTCTGAGCAGTACTTC. This sequence encodes CASTTGYSEQYF.

The V call is TRBV19, the J call TRBJ2-3, with D maybe TRBD1 (6 bases). CDR1 is LNHDA, CDR2 SQIVND, per germline (reference sequence). V shed 6 bases and J shed 2 bases, with 12 bases lying between them. The length of the CDR3 is 14 residues. The DNA of the CDR3 is TGTGCCAGTAGCGGGACATTCCACACAGATACGCAGTATTTT. Protein sequence: CASSGTFHTDTQYF.

V gene TRBV11-1 combines with J gene TRBJ2-3, with TRBD1 matching 7 bases. This CDR3 contains 13 residues. The germline V gene encodes CDR1 SGHAT and CDR2 FQDESV (reference sequence). The CDR3 loop reads CASWGQSTDTQYF. The CDR3 DNA sequence: TGTGCTAGCTGGGGACAGAGCACAGATACGCAGTATTTT.

This sequence joins TRBV19 and TRBJ2-2, with D tentatively TRBD2 (5 bases). The V end lost 7 bases, the J end lost 0 bases, and 9 bases lay between the germline ends. CDR1 and CDR2 from the germline V gene are LNHDA and SQIVND (reference sequence). The CDR3 is 14 residues long. CDR3 in DNA: TGTGCCAGTACGGGGTTTACGAACACCGGGGAGCTGTTTTTT. It yields the protein CASTGFTNTGELFF.

This chain's CDR3 is CASFAGGPFNEQFF. The CDR3, as DNA: TGTGCCAGTTTCGCGGGAGGGCCTTTCAATGAGCAGTTCTTC. The V gene is TRBV19, the J gene TRBJ2-1; 9 bases match TRBD2. The germline V gene has CDR1 LNHDA and CDR2 SQIVND (reference sequence). V lost 8 bases, J lost 6 bases, and 8 bases stayed unmatched. The CDR3 totals 14 residues.

This clone appeared once. The genes are TRBV7-2 and TRBJ2-7; 9 bases line up with TRBD1. The CDR3 runs to 16 residues. J gave up 0 bases and V 6 bases, and 9 bases lay outside the gene matches. The germline CDR1 and CDR2 sequences are SGHTA and FQGNSA. Here the CDR3 reads CASRDTGGGISYEQYF. In DNA form, the CDR3 reads TGTGCCAGCAGAGATACAGGGGGCGGGATCTCCTACGAGCAGTACTTC. Looking up the rest from reference TRBV7-2 and TRBJ2-7 gives the full variable domain: GAGVSQSPSNKVTEKGKDVELRCDPISGHTALYWYRQSLGQGLEFLIYFQGNSAPDKSGLPSDRFSAERTGGSVSTLTIQRTQQEDSAVYLCASRDTGGGISYEQYFGPGTRLTVT.

CDR3 residues: CASSLWGRTGDEQYF. The CDR3 DNA sequence: TGTGCCAGCAGCTTATGGGGGAGGACAGGCGACGAGCAGTACTTC. The rearrangement links TRBV11-2 to TRBJ2-7; D may be TRBD1 (7 bases). The V gene's germline CDR1 is SGHAT and CDR2 FQNNGV. Trimming pared 2 bases from V and 5 bases from J, leaving 16 bases between. There are 15 residues in the CDR3.

V usage is TRBV28 and J usage is TRBJ2-7, with unresolved D. Trimming shortened V by 5 bases and J by 4 bases, and 6 bases separated the two germline ends. The germline gives CDR1 MDHEN, CDR2 SYDVKM. This CDR3 spans 11 amino acids. DNA for the CDR3: TGTGCCAGCAGTCCCCGGTACGAGCAGTACTTC. It translates to CASSPRYEQYF. Full variable domain (rest looked up from reference TRBV28 and TRBJ2-7): DVKVTQSSRYLVKRTGEKVFLECVQDMDHENMFWYRQDPGLGLRLIYFSYDVKMKEKGDIPEGYSVSREKKERFSLILESASTNQTSMYLCASSPRYEQYFGPGTRLTVT.

The chain employs TRBV5-4 and TRBJ2-7; unclear D gene. Germline V CDR1 and CDR2: SGHNT, YYREEE (reference sequence). V lost 0 bases, J lost 2 bases, and 9 bases lay in between. This CDR3 region has 14 residues. The CDR3, as DNA: TGTGCCAGCAGCTTGGTTGGAGCTACCTACGAGCAGTACTTC. It is translated as CASSLVGATYEQYF.